The T cell receptor beta chain described here comes from a study of T cell responses to AZD1222 COVID-19 vaccine (dated by TCRdb to 2020 to 2022). Study-wide context: AZD1222 recipients given second doses at about 4 weeks or at about 12 weeks were pooled, since spike-specific TCR depth and breadth were not found to differ between the two schedules. TCR sequencing covered roughly 230 trial participants: about 210 given two doses of AZD1222 and around 26 given two doses of MenACWY control vaccine. Enrollment into the trials was organized by age into subgroups of 18-55, 56-69 and 70-plus years, and those subgroups contained about 160, 30 and 59 TCR-sequenced participants, respectively.

The time point label on this specimen signifies: baseline before first vaccination. Vaccinee samples were obtained from the UK trials COV001 and COV002, which included a single-blind randomized controlled phase 2/3 trial of AZD1222 (ChAdOx1 nCoV-19) in healthy adults. For TCRbeta chain sequencing, PBMC samples from trial participants were taken at day 0 and at day 28 after the second dose. About this clone itself: The antigen it recognizes is unknown. No much larger clonotype is one base removed from it; base qualities were not supplied.

The CDR3 regions of human TCRbeta chains were analyzed by immunosequencing. The authors' pipeline ran thus. Repertoire TCRs were matched against a reference library of SARS-CoV-2-specific TCRs generated with the MIRA antigen-specificity platform. Breadth was defined as the fraction of unique TCRs that were SARS-CoV-2-associated, and depth was defined as the fraction of total T cells that were SARS-CoV-2-associated. Using the MIRA data, each spike-specific TCR was assigned both to the spike region to which the TCR was reactive and to a CD4 or CD8 class. Log10-transformed breadth and depth values were compared by one-way ANOVA with Sidak's multiple comparisons tests. Drawn from immuneACCESS, this table holds only the in-frame rearrangements with V and J called that TCRdb kept. Clones are partly lost; checked studies trace under half to an unresolved V gene and leave the rest unexplained. V, J and clone size derive from that table, while D and trimming were established from the DNA sequence. The sample data list about 190,000 clones, and roughly 92% of these were observed just once. The top ten constitute roughly 1.4% of the sample.

The CDR3 has 17 amino acids, counting the end cysteine and phenylalanine. Only the CDR3 portion is preserved as DNA: 51 bases, with reading frame beginning at the first base. V is cut by 5 bases and J by 2 bases, and the space between the germline ends is 20 bases. CDR1 and CDR2 are read off the germline V gene as SGHTA and FQGNSA. Findings and caveats that apply to the study as a whole: Epitopes outside the regions mutated in the B.1.351 and B.1.1.7 variants were reportedly recognized by nearly half of the unique spike-specific TCRs. After two AZD1222 doses, spike-specific TCR breadth and depth were significantly higher than at day 0 and than in MenACWY recipients. In the small 56-69-year group, the increase in depth fell short of significance, most likely because of low power. Conclusions about previously exposed vaccinees were limited because only six AZD1222 recipients were SARS-CoV-2 seropositive at baseline. The whole spike protein was spanned by vaccine-associated CD4 TCRs, and dominant responses were seen in regions 160-218 and 743-854. Because no day 14 peak-response samples were available, repertoires were characterized only after the peak T cell response. Participants were mostly white British and included more females than males, and it was suggested by the authors that clonal diversity may have been underestimated.

The chain was built from TRBV7-2 and TRBJ2-3; no D segment can be confidently identified. The source of this sequence is an adult in good health. This specimen consisted of peripheral blood, obtained on day 0 of AZD1222 vaccination. The CDR3 has the sequence CASSKAIRRRLTDTQYF. The DNA sequence reads TGTGCCAGCAGCAAAGCGATACGTCGTAGACTCACAGATACGCAGTATTTT.